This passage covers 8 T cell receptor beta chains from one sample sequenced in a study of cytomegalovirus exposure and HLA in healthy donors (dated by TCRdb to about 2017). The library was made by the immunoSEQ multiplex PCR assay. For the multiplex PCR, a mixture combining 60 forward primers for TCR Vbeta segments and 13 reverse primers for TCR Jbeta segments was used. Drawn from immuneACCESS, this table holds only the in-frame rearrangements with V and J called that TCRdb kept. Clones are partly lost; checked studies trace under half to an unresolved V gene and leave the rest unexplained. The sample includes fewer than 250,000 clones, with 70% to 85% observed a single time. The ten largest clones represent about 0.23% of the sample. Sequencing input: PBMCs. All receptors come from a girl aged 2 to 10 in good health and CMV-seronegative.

The CDR3 loop reads CASREVRDTEAFF. CDR3 bases: TGTGCCAGCAGAGAAGTTCGGGACACTGAAGCTTTCTTT. The rearrangement uses TRBV13 and TRBJ1-1, with no clear D. V was clipped by 6 bases and J by 3 bases, with 11 bases between them. The CDR3 is made up of 13 amino acids. CDR1 is PRHDT and CDR2 is FYEKMQ in the germline V gene (reference sequence).

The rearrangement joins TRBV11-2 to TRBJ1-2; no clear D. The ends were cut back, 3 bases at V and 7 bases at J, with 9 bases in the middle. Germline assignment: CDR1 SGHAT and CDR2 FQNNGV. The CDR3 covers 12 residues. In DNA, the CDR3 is TGTGCCAGCAGCTTCAGGAATTTTGGCTACACCTTC. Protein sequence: CASSFRNFGYTF. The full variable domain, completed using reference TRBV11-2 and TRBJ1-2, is EAGVAQSPRYKIIEKRQSVAFWCNPISGHATLYWYQQILGQGPKLLIQFQNNGVVDDSQLPKDRFSAERLKGVDSTLKIQPAKLEDSAVYLCASSFRNFGYTFGSGTRLTVV.

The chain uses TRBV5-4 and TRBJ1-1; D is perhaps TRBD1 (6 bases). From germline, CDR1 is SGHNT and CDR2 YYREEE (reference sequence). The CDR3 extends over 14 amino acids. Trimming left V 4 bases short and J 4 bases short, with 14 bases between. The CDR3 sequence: CASSPIQGSTEAFF. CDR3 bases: TGTGCCAGCAGCCCAATACAGGGAAGCACTGAAGCTTTCTTT.

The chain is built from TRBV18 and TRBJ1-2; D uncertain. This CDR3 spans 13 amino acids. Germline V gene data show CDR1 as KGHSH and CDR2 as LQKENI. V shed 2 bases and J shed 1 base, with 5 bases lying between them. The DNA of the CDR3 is TGTGCCAGCTCACCAGACATTAACTATGGCTACACCTTC. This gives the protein CASSPDINYGYTF. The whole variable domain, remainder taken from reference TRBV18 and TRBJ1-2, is NAGVMQNPRHLVRRRGQEARLRCSPMKGHSHVYWYRQLPEEGLKFMVYLQKENIIDESGMPKERFSAEFPKEGPSILRIQQVVRGDSAAYFCASSPDINYGYTFGSGTRLTVV.

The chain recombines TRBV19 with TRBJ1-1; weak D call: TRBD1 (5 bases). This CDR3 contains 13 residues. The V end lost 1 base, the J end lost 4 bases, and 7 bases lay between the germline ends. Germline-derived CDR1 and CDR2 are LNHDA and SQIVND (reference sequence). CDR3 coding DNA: TGTGCCAGTAGTATAGTGGGGGGCACTGAAGCTTTCTTT. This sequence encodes CASSIVGGTEAFF.

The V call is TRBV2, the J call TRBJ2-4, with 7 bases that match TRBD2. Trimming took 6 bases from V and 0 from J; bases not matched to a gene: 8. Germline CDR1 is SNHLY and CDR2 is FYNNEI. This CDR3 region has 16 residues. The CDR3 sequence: CASREVAGEAKNIQYF. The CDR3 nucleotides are TGTGCCAGCAGGGAGGTGGCGGGGGAAGCCAAAAACATTCAGTACTTC.

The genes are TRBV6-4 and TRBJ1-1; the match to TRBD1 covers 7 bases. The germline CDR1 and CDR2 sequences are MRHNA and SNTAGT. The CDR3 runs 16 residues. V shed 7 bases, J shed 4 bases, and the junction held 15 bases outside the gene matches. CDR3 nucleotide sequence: TGTGCCAGCACTTCAACAGGGGCGTATCGAGGCACTGAAGCTTTCTTT. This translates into CASTSTGAYRGTEAFF.

The CDR3 nucleotides read TGTGCCACCAGCAGTTACAGGGGTGAAGCTTTCTTT. Translating gives CATSSYRGEAFF. The rearrangement joins TRBV15 to TRBJ1-1; the match to TRBD1 covers 7 bases. The ends lost 3 bases at V and 7 bases at J; junction bases unmatched: 2. Germline V gene lookup returns CDR1 LNHNV and CDR2 YYDKDF (reference sequence). The CDR3 length is 12 residues.